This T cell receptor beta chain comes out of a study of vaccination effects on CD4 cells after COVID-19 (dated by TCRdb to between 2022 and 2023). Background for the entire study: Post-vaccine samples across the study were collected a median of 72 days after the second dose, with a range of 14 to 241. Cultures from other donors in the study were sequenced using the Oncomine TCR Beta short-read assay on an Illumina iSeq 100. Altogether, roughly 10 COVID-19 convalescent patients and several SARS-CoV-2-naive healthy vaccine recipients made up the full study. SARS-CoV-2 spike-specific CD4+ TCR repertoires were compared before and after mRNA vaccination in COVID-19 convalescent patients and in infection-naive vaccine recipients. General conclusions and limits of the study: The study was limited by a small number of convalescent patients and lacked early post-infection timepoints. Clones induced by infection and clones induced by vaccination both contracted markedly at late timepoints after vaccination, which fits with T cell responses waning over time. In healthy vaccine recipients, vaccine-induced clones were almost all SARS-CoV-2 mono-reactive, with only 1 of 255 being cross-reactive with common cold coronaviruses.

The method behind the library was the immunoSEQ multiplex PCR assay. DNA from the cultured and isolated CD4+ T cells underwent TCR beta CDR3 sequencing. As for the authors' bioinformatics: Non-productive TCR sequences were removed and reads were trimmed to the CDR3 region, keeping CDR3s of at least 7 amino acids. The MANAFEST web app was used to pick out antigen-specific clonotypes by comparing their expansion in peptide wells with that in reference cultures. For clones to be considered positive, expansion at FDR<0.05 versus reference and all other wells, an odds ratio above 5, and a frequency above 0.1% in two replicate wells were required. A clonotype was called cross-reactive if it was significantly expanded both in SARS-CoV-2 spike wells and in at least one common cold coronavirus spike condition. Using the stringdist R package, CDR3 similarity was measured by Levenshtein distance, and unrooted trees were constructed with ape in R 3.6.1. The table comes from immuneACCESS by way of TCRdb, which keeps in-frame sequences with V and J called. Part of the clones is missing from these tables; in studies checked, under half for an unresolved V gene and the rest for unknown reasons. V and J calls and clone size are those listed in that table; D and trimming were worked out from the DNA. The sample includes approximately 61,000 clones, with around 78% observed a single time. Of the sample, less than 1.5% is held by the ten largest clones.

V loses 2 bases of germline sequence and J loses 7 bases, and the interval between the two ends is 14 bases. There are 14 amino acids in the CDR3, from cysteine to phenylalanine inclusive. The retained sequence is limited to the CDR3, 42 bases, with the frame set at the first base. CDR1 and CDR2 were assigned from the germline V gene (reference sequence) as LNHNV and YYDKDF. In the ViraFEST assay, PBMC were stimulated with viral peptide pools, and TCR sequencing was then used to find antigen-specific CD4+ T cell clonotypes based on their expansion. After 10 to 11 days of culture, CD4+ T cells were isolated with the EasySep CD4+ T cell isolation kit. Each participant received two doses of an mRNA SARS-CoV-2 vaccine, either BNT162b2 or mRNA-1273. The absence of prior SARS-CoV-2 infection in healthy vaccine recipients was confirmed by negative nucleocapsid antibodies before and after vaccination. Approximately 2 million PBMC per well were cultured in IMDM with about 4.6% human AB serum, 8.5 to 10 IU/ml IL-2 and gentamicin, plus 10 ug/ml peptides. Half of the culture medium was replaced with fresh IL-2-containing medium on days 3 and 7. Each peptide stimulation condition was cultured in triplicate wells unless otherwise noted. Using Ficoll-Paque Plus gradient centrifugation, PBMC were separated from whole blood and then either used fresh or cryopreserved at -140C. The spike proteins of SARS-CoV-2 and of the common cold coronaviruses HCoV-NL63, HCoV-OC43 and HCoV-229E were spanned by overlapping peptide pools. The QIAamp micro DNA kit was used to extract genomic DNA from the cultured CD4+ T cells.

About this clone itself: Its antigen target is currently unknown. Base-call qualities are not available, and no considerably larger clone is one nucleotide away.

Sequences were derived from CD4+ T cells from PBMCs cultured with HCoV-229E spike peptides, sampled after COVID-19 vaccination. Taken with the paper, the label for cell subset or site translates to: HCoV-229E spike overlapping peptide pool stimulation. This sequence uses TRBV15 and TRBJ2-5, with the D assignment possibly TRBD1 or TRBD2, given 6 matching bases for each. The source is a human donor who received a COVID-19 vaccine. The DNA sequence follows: TGTGCCACCAGCAGATCTAAAGGAGGGGGGACCCAGTACTTC. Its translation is CATSRSKGGGTQYF.